A selection of T cell receptor beta chains follows, all from one sample in a study of tumor-infiltrating lymphocytes in primary liver carcinoma. TCRdb itself ran the multiplex PCR reads through MiXCR, one entry per CDR3 protein. Here the sample spans roughly 91,000 distinct CDR3 sequences, roughly 69% being singletons. The sequenced sample was liver tumor tissue from sampling region 5. The receptors derive from a woman in her sixties or seventies with primary liver carcinoma and hepatitis B virus infection. CDR3s include the opening cysteine and the closing phenylalanine or tryptophan.

V gene	J gene	CDR3 protein
TRBV5-6	TRBJ2-7	CASGRQESYEQYF
TRBV29-1	TRBJ1-6	CNAGRGGNSPLHF
TRBV5-1	TRBJ2-2	CVSSLAGAGGLTGELFF
TRBV12-3/TRBV12-4	TRBJ1-5	CASSLRDSNQPQHF
TRBV11-2	TRBJ1-1	CAGRFGGKDYF
TRBV12-3/TRBV12-4	TRBJ2-1	CASSLTSGGSLLRNEQFF
TRBV5-1	TRBJ2-1	CASSLASGYNDQFF
TRBV5-6	TRBJ2-1	CASSLADWDEQFF
TRBV18	TRBJ2-4	CASSPRDLAKNIQNF
TRBV28	TRBJ2-3	CASGSLPTDTQFF
TRBV11-2	TRBJ2-3	CASTSGGLTYTSDTQYF
TRBV11-2	TRBJ2-7	CASSDPLYEHYF
TRBV29-1	TRBJ2-4	CSLGGGSAKNIQYF
TRBV11-2	TRBJ2-2	CASSFGTASATWELFF
TRBV5-1	TRBJ2-5	CASSLEGSQETQYF
TRBV28	TRBJ2-6	CASTAPLSGANVLTF
TRBV2	TRBJ1-4	CASGDRGTHEKLFF
TRBV5-4	TRBJ2-5	CASNPGQTPSRETRYF
TRBV29-1	TRBJ2-3	CSAGGPGQGTSTDTQYF
TRBV28	TRBJ1-2	CASSFWDSNYGYTF
TRBV12-3/TRBV12-4	TRBJ2-7	CTNKAAGGYEQYF
TRBV6-6	TRBJ2-1	CASSAGTSGSCVDEQFF
TRBV20-1	TRBJ1-1	CSATQTNTEAFF
TRBV6-1	TRBJ2-4	CASTREGELAKNIQYF
TRBV11-2	TRBJ1-5	CPSNLGQGGDPQHF
TRBV11-2	TRBJ1-3	CASSSHPDRGAYPGNTIYF
TRBV11-2	TRBJ2-7	CASTPTYTGPSSYEQYF
TRBV7-3	TRBJ2-1	CASSARAGGTAEQFF
TRBV5-1	TRBJ1-1	CTSSTAGTMSTEAFF
TRBV19	TRBJ2-1	CASSSDSEPYNEQFF
TRBV28	TRBJ2-7	CASSLAHRYEQYF
TRBV7-9	TRBJ2-3	CASSLRGTGRTDTQYF
TRBV6-6	TRBJ1-5	CAGSYGGQVRGSNQPQHF
TRBV10-3	TRBJ2-5	CAISAGPGLAGDRETQYF
TRBV11-2	TRBJ2-5	CVSSLRETQYF
TRBV5-4	TRBJ2-1	CASSSRWDPDNEQFF
TRBV6-5	TRBJ2-5	CAIGRGCAETQYF
TRBV11-2	TRBJ1-6	CASSFVMSSSLHF
TRBV5-1	TRBJ2-7	CASSLEGDSYEQYF
TRBV29-1	TRBJ2-2	CSVAPQMSTGELFF
TRBV19	TRBJ2-1	CASSTGEGGGYNEQFF